A selection of T cell receptor beta chains follows, all from one sample in a study of blood T cells in healthy people across ages. TCRdb reprocessed the 5' RACE reads with MiXCR, giving one entry per CDR3 protein. The sample gives hundreds of thousands of distinct CDR3 sequences, about 28% of which show up once; 17% is in the top ten. Source material: blood. Every receptor here comes from a woman aged 80 or over in good health. Both conserved end residues are part of each CDR3. A D gene is named only where the DNA matches it firmly. Clone size is given for some rows only: seen once, a few or many times, or a class if the clone is expanded.

j_call: TRBJ2-3; clone_size: few; v_call: TRBV5-1; d_call: TRBD1; cdr3_aa: CASSLGTLLFGGDSGGTDTQYF; cdr3_nt: TGCGCCAGCAGCTTGGGGACACTACTCTTCGGTGGGGACAGCGGAGGCACAGATACGCAGTATTTT
j_call: TRBJ1-2; clone_size: .; v_call: TRBV9; d_call: .; cdr3_aa: CASSVLADRLLVGRDGYTF; cdr3_nt: TGTGCCAGCAGCGTACTTGCTGACAGGCTCTTAGTGGGTCGCGATGGCTACACCTTC
j_call: TRBJ2-6; clone_size: .; v_call: TRBV6-2/TRBV6-3; d_call: .; cdr3_aa: CASSGLVLSGANVLTF; cdr3_nt: TGTGCCAGCAGTGGACTGGTTCTATCTGGGGCCAACGTCCTGACTTTC
j_call: TRBJ1-1; clone_size: .; v_call: TRBV2; d_call: .; cdr3_aa: CASRRYGGGAEAFF; cdr3_nt: TGTGCCAGCAGACGTTACGGGGGAGGGGCTGAAGCTTTCTTT
j_call: TRBJ2-3; clone_size: many; v_call: TRBV5-1; d_call: .; cdr3_aa: CASSPDADTQYF; cdr3_nt: TGCGCCAGCAGCCCTGACGCAGATACGCAGTATTTT
j_call: TRBJ1-2; clone_size: many; v_call: TRBV20-1; d_call: .; cdr3_aa: CSARRSWTDNYGYTF; cdr3_nt: TGCAGTGCCCGCCGCTCGTGGACAGATAACTATGGCTACACCTTC
j_call: TRBJ2-3; clone_size: .; v_call: TRBV12-3/TRBV12-4; d_call: .; cdr3_aa: CASSPPTGRGTTDAQYF; cdr3_nt: TGTGCCAGCAGTCCTCCTACGGGACGGGGGACAACAGATGCGCAGTATTTT
j_call: TRBJ1-2; clone_size: .; v_call: TRBV27; d_call: .; cdr3_aa: CASSFLQGLNYGYTF; cdr3_nt: TGTGCCAGCAGTTTCCTACAGGGACTTAACTATGGCTACACCTTC
j_call: TRBJ1-2; clone_size: .; v_call: TRBV5-1; d_call: TRBD1; cdr3_aa: CASSQDRGEDGYTF; cdr3_nt: TGCGCCAGCAGCCAGGACAGGGGGGAAGATGGCTACACCTTC
j_call: TRBJ1-1; clone_size: .; v_call: TRBV20-1; d_call: .; cdr3_aa: CSARPGFLTEAFF; cdr3_nt: TGCAGTGCTAGACCGGGGTTCCTCACTGAAGCTTTCTTT
j_call: TRBJ1-1; clone_size: .; v_call: TRBV7-9; d_call: .; cdr3_aa: CSSSFPGMGNTEAFF; cdr3_nt: TGTTCCAGCAGTTTTCCCGGGATGGGCAACACTGAAGCTTTCTTT
j_call: TRBJ2-4; clone_size: few; v_call: TRBV30; d_call: .; cdr3_aa: CAWGGRANIQYF; cdr3_nt: TGTGCCTGGGGGGGGCGGGCGAACATTCAGTACTTC
j_call: TRBJ2-7; clone_size: .; v_call: TRBV7-2; d_call: .; cdr3_aa: CANSQVGGAQETQYF; cdr3_nt: TGTGCCAACAGCCAAGTAGGGGGGGCCCAAGAGACTCAGTACTTC
j_call: TRBJ2-3; clone_size: .; v_call: TRBV3-1; d_call: TRBD2; cdr3_aa: CASSPKPRLAGGPPDTQYF; cdr3_nt: TGTGCCAGCAGCCCGAAACCTCGACTAGCGGGGGGGCCCCCAGATACGCAGTATTTT
j_call: TRBJ2-7; clone_size: many; v_call: TRBV7-2; d_call: TRBD1; cdr3_aa: CASSPTPTGSHEQYF; cdr3_nt: TGTGCCAGCAGCCCGACGCCGACAGGGTCCCACGAGCAGTACTTC
j_call: TRBJ1-2; clone_size: many; v_call: TRBV7-2; d_call: TRBD1; cdr3_aa: CASSPGGGRVYGYTF; cdr3_nt: TGTGCCAGCAGCCCAGGGGGGGGGCGAGTCTATGGCTACACCTTC
j_call: TRBJ2-1; clone_size: many; v_call: TRBV10-3; d_call: TRBD1; cdr3_aa: CAISEKTGGYNEQFF; cdr3_nt: TGTGCCATCAGTGAAAAGACAGGGGGATACAATGAGCAGTTCTTC
j_call: TRBJ1-2; clone_size: few; v_call: TRBV2; d_call: TRBD1; cdr3_aa: CASSPGTGATDGYTF; cdr3_nt: TGTGCCAGCAGTCCCGGGACAGGGGCGACCGACGGCTACACCTTC
j_call: TRBJ2-5; clone_size: .; v_call: TRBV11-1; d_call: TRBD2; cdr3_aa: CASSLAAARLAGETQYF; cdr3_nt: TGTGCCAGCAGCTTAGCTGCGGCTCGCCTAGCGGGGGAGACCCAGTACTTC
j_call: TRBJ2-1; clone_size: many; v_call: TRBV7-2; d_call: TRBD2; cdr3_aa: CASSPKPRGGLRNEQFF; cdr3_nt: TGTGCCAGCAGCCCAAAACCCCGGGGGGGCCTTCGGAATGAGCAGTTCTTC
j_call: TRBJ1-2; clone_size: many; v_call: TRBV20-1; d_call: TRBD1; cdr3_aa: CSARQGASGYTF; cdr3_nt: TGCAGTGCTAGGCAGGGGGCGAGTGGCTACACCTTC
j_call: TRBJ2-3; clone_size: many; v_call: TRBV6-2/TRBV6-3; d_call: TRBD1; cdr3_aa: CASRTGASTDTQYF; cdr3_nt: TGTGCCAGCCGGACAGGGGCTAGCACAGATACGCAGTATTTT
j_call: TRBJ2-2; clone_size: few; v_call: TRBV20-1; d_call: .; cdr3_aa: CSASYQGLNTGELFF; cdr3_nt: TGCAGTGCTAGTTATCAGGGGTTGAACACCGGGGAGCTGTTTTTT
j_call: TRBJ2-1; clone_size: few; v_call: TRBV21-1; d_call: .; cdr3_aa: CAAPGSGPTYEQFF; cdr3_nt: TGTGCTGCTCCGGGTAGCGGCCCTACGTATGAGCAGTTCTTC
j_call: TRBJ2-1; clone_size: few; v_call: TRBV20-1; d_call: TRBD1; cdr3_aa: CSTPDRSSYNEQFF; cdr3_nt: TGCAGTACTCCGGACAGGAGCTCCTACAATGAGCAGTTCTTC
j_call: TRBJ2-3; clone_size: .; v_call: TRBV7-7; d_call: .; cdr3_aa: CASSEDYQNTDTQYF; cdr3_nt: TGTGCTAGCAGCGAGGACTACCAAAACACAGATACGCAGTATTTT
j_call: TRBJ2-2; clone_size: few; v_call: TRBV12-3/TRBV12-4; d_call: TRBD2; cdr3_aa: CATQSSGGVDTGELFF; cdr3_nt: TGTGCCACCCAGTCCTCGGGGGGGGTGGACACCGGGGAGCTGTTTTTT
j_call: TRBJ2-7; clone_size: few; v_call: TRBV7-2; d_call: TRBD2; cdr3_aa: CASSPRQGLAGGLSYEQYF; cdr3_nt: TGTGCCAGCAGCCCACGACAGGGACTAGCGGGGGGCCTCTCCTACGAGCAGTACTTC
j_call: TRBJ1-2; clone_size: .; v_call: TRBV4-2; d_call: .; cdr3_aa: CASSHRAGTPLVYSYTF; cdr3_nt: TGTGCCAGCAGCCATCGCGCAGGGACCCCTCTGGTCTATAGCTACACCTTC